This entry lists 9 T cell receptor beta chains sequenced from one sample in a study of blood T cell repertoires in COVID-19. Libraries were prepared by immunoSEQ multiplex PCR; TCRdb keeps only in-frame clonotypes and omits some of them. This sample carries under 350,000 clones, over 85% of them seen once, and the ten largest clones take approximately 1.8%. Sequenced sample: PBMCs or T cells enriched from blood (not recorded which). These receptors were collected from a woman in her sixties who had recovered from COVID-19.

The CDR3 region is CASSISGTNTGELFF. In nucleotides, the CDR3 is TGTGCCAGTAGTATATCCGGGACGAACACCGGGGAGCTGTTTTTT. V usage is TRBV19 and J usage is TRBJ2-2; maybe TRBD2 (5 bases). The CDR3 is made up of 15 amino acids. Germline CDR1 and CDR2: LNHDA and SQIVND (reference sequence). The V and J ends lost 2 bases and 0 bases respectively, with 7 bases between them. The full variable domain, with the rest looked up from reference TRBV19 and TRBJ2-2, is DGGITQSPKYLFRKEGQNVTLSCEQNLNHDAMYWYRQDPGQGLRLIYYSQIVNDFQKGDIAEGYSVSREKKESFPLTVTSAQKNPTAFYLCASSISGTNTGELFFGEGSRLTVL.

The chain employs TRBV6-1 and TRBJ1-6; 11 bases are shared with TRBD1. There are 17 residues in the CDR3. With 3 bases clipped from V and 1 base from J, the junction kept 2 bases outside the gene matches. In germline, CDR1 is MNHNS, CDR2 SASEGT. CDR3: CASSERDRGSYNSPLHF. The CDR3 region has the DNA TGTGCCAGCAGTGAGAGGGACAGGGGGTCCTATAATTCACCCCTCCACTTT.

The gene calls are TRBV28 and TRBJ1-5, with D unresolved. The V and J ends lost 6 bases and 0 bases respectively, with 12 bases between them. This CDR3 spans 15 amino acids. From germline, CDR1 is MDHEN and CDR2 SYDVKM. CDR3 sequence reads: CASSLPGYSNQPQHF. Here the CDR3 DNA reads TGTGCCAGCAGCCTCCCGGGATATAGCAATCAGCCCCAGCATTTT.

The chain uses TRBV7-6 and TRBJ2-5; TRBD1 aligns across 8 bases. Per germline, CDR1 SGHVS and CDR2 FNYEAQ. Losses at the gene ends were 5 bases for V and 6 bases for J; bases not matched to a gene: 2. The CDR3 runs 12 residues. In DNA, the CDR3 is TGTGCCAGCAGCCGACAGGGGAAGACCCAGTACTTC. This gives the protein CASSRQGKTQYF.

This chain connects TRBV9 to TRBJ2-3, with 7 bases identical to TRBD2. CDR1 and CDR2 from the germline V gene are SGDLS and YYNGEE. This CDR3 region has 14 residues. The trim removed 3 bases at V and 10 bases at J, leaving 11 bases unmatched. As DNA, the CDR3 is TGTGCCAGCAGCGCCGGAGTCGGGAGGAGGGCGCAGTATTTT. Protein product: CASSAGVGRRAQYF.

The CDR3 region has the DNA TGTGCCAGCAGCTTCCCCTCCGGACTAGCGGGAGTCAATGAGCAGTTCTTC. Translated, it gives CASSFPSGLAGVNEQFF. V gene TRBV5-4 combines with J gene TRBJ2-1; 13 nucleotides match TRBD2. This CDR3 has 17 amino acids. Germline-derived CDR1 and CDR2 are SGHNT and YYREEE (reference sequence). Germline trimming cut 2 bases from V and 6 bases from J; bases unmatched to any gene: 8. Together with reference TRBV5-4 and TRBJ2-1, the CDR3 gives the full variable domain: ETGVTQSPTHLIKTRGQQVTLRCSSQSGHNTVSWYQQALGQGPQFIFQYYREEENGRGNFPPRFSGLQFPNYSSELNVNALELDDSALYLCASSFPSGLAGVNEQFFGPGTRLTVL.

This clone has a single count. Other DNA sequences of this sample code for an identical CDR3. V gene TRBV27 combines with J gene TRBJ2-7, with 11 bases that match TRBD2. Germline CDR1 and CDR2: MNHEY and SMNVEV (reference sequence). With 6 bases clipped from V and 2 bases from J, the junction kept 3 bases outside the gene matches. The CDR3 contains 14 residues. The CDR3 sequence is CASRLAGGPYEQYF. In nucleotides, the CDR3 is TGTGCCAGCAGGCTAGCGGGAGGACCCTACGAGCAGTACTTC.

This clone was seen more than once but under ten times. V gene TRBV6-1 combines with J gene TRBJ1-1; 9 nucleotides match TRBD1. CDR1 and CDR2 from the germline V gene are MNHNS and SASEGT. V lost 4 bases and J lost 3; bases outside the gene matches: 12. The CDR3 runs 17 residues. CDR3 nucleotides: TGTGCCAGCAGTGGTCCCGGGACAGGGTTTTTGGACACTGAAGCTTTCTTT. The encoded protein is CASSGPGTGFLDTEAFF.

The V gene is TRBV5-1, the J gene TRBJ2-3; D unresolved. The CDR3 length is 14 residues. V was trimmed by 4 bases and J by 1 base, leaving 10 bases between them. The V gene's germline CDR1 is SGHRS and CDR2 YFSETQ. The CDR3 bases are TGCGCCAGCAGCCCGTCTCCGGGCACAGATACGCAGTATTTT. Translating gives CASSPSPGTDTQYF. Full variable domain (missing parts from reference TRBV5-1 and TRBJ2-3): KAGVTQTPRYLIKTRGQQVTLSCSPISGHRSVSWYQQTPGQGLQFLFEYFSETQRNKGNFPGRFSGRQFSNSRSEMNVSTLELGDSALYLCASSPSPGTDTQYFGPGTRLTVL.